Following are 26 T cell receptor beta chains from one sample sequenced in a study of breast tumors, draining lymph nodes, adjacent tissues. Each CDR3 protein is one row after TCRdb ran MiXCR on the multiplex PCR reads. The sample records approximately 210,000 distinct CDR3 sequences, 32% being singletons. The lymph nodes were axillary draining lymph nodes from breast cancer patients. Sequencing was done on a sample of axillary lymph node tissue. The receptors stem from a female donor with breast cancer. Some clones in this sample may be carry-over from other donors' samples.

This clonotype occurred many times. The genes are TRBV2 and TRBJ2-7; the D call may be TRBD1 or TRBD2 (5 bases each). This CDR3 contains 16 residues. The germline V gene has CDR1 SNHLY and CDR2 FYNNEI. Trimming cost V 3 bases and J 3 bases, with 18 bases left between them. CDR3 nucleotides: TGTGCCAGCAGTGAGGGTGTAGGGGAGTTGGGCTACGAGCAGTACTTC. As protein: CASSEGVGELGYEQYF.

For this clonotype: A much larger clone differs by one base, so this may be a read error. V gene TRBV12-3 or TRBV12-4 combines with J gene TRBJ2-1; TRBD2 matches 11 bases. This CDR3 region has 15 residues. CDR3 nucleotides: TGTGCCAGCAGCATAACTAGCGGGAGACTGGATGAGCAGCTCTTC. This encodes CASSITSGRLDEQLF.

The genes are TRBV11-3 and TRBJ1-3, with D possibly being TRBD1 (5 bases). V was pared by 5 bases and J by 0 bases, with 14 bases between. CDR3 length: 16 residues. CDR1 SGHNT and CDR2 YENEEA come from the germline V gene. The CDR3 is CASSSRQKTSGNTIYF. CDR3 in DNA: TGTGCCAGCAGCAGCCGACAGAAAACCTCTGGAAACACCATATATTTT.

This clonotype was detected many times. The chain is built from TRBV2 and TRBJ1-1; D unresolved. Germline CDR1 reads SNHLY; CDR2 reads FYNNEI. The CDR3 spans 15 residues. V lost 5 bases and J lost 4, with 17 bases in between. In DNA form, the CDR3 reads TGTGCCAGCAGTAAGGAAAGAGGACCGGGCACTGAAGCTTTCTTT. It encodes CASSKERGPGTEAFF.

In its sample, this clonotype was seen many times. The chain combines TRBV11-2 with TRBJ2-5; a weak D match, TRBD1 (5 bases). V dropped 4 bases and J dropped 4 bases, with 16 bases sitting between them. Per germline, CDR1 SGHAT and CDR2 FQNNGV. This CDR3 is built from 15 residues. As DNA, the CDR3 is TGTGCCAGCAGCTCCACCCCAGGGTCGTTAGAGACCCAGTACTTC. It yields the protein CASSSTPGSLETQYF.

Notes on this clonotype: A much larger clone differs from this one at a single base, so this may be a read error. The J gene is TRBJ2-3, the V gene TRBV3-1; TRBD2 aligns across 13 bases. This CDR3 has 19 amino acids. Losses at the gene ends were 4 bases for V and 5 bases for J; bases not matched to a gene: 15. Per germline, CDR1 LGHDT and CDR2 YNNKEL (reference sequence). The CDR3 coding sequence is TGTGCCAGCAGCCGAAGGGGAACTAGCGGGAGGGCCTCGGGAGATACGCAGTATTTT. It is translated as CASSRRGTSGRASGDTQYF.

This rearrangement joins TRBV5-1 to TRBJ2-6, with unresolved D. This CDR3 region has 15 residues. Germline lookup yields CDR1 SGHRS and CDR2 YFSETQ. The V gene lost 2 bases and the J gene lost 4 bases, with 10 bases spanning the gap. In nucleotides, the CDR3 is TGCGCCAGCAGCTTCCAGCTGACCGGGGCCAACGTCCTGACTTTC. Translated: CASSFQLTGANVLTF.

Many counts were recorded for this clonotype. The chain links TRBV4-1 to TRBJ2-7; the D gene is possibly TRBD2 (7 bases). This CDR3 spans 17 amino acids. The germline V gene has CDR1 MGHRA and CDR2 YSYEKL. V lost 4 bases and J lost 3, with 22 bases in between. CDR3: CASSRGGTTGTFYEQYF. Here the CDR3 DNA reads TGCGCCAGCAGCCGGGGAGGGACTACAGGGACTTTCTACGAGCAGTACTTC.

This clonotype has ten or more counts. V is TRBV19 and J is TRBJ2-1, with D possibly being TRBD1 (6 bases). Germline loops: CDR1 LNHDA, CDR2 SQIVND (reference sequence). This CDR3 spans 16 amino acids. Trimming left V 5 bases short and J 7 bases short, with 21 bases between. CDR3 amino acids: CASSRKEGDSSNEQFF. For the CDR3, the DNA is TGTGCCAGTAGTCGCAAAGAGGGGGATAGCAGTAATGAGCAGTTCTTC.

This chain joins TRBV10-3 and TRBJ2-1; a possible D gene is TRBD2 (5 bases). The CDR3 spans 13 residues. Trimming left V 6 bases short and J 5 bases short, with 11 bases between. Germline V gene sequence: CDR1 ENHRY, CDR2 SYGVKD. The chain's CDR3 is CAIRGALNNEQFF. The CDR3 region has the DNA TGTGCCATCAGGGGAGCACTAAACAATGAGCAGTTCTTC.

Many counts were recorded for this clonotype. CDR3 protein: CASSLVGIGQGPRTNEKLFF. DNA of the CDR3: TGCGCCAGCAGCTTGGTGGGCATTGGGCAGGGGCCGCGGACTAATGAAAAACTGTTTTTT. The V call is TRBV5-1, the J call TRBJ1-4; possible D gene TRBD1, 6 bases. The CDR3 extends over 20 amino acids. Germline V gene sequence: CDR1 SGHRS, CDR2 YFSETQ. Trimming left V 0 bases short and J 2 bases short, with 23 bases between.

The table lists this clonotype with many counts. The chain carries TRBV7-3 and TRBJ2-1; 9 positions agree with TRBD2. The germline V gene has CDR1 SGHTA and CDR2 FQGTGA. This CDR3 spans 15 amino acids. The ends lost 2 bases at V and 4 bases at J; junction bases unmatched: 3. The CDR3 DNA reads TGTGCCAGCAGCTTACGACTAGCGGAATACAATGAGCAGTTCTTC. Protein sequence: CASSLRLAEYNEQFF.

This clonotype has at least ten counts. The rearrangement uses TRBV2 and TRBJ2-5; no definite D call. In germline, CDR1 is SNHLY, CDR2 FYNNEI. The V gene lost 7 bases and the J gene lost 5 bases, with 20 bases spanning the gap. The CDR3 has 15 amino acids. CDR3 sequence reads: CASTSRPDPPETQYF. The CDR3 bases are TGTGCCAGCACCAGTCGGCCTGACCCCCCCGAGACCCAGTACTTC.

With respect to this clonotype: Since a much larger clone is just one base distant, this may be a read error. J is TRBJ2-5 and V is TRBV13; maybe TRBD2 (6 bases). Deletions cut 6 bases from V and 1 base from J, with 27 bases between. The germline V gene has CDR1 PRHDT and CDR2 FYEKMQ (reference sequence). CDR3 length: 19 residues. The DNA of the CDR3 is TGTGCCAGCAGTTTAAGACCCCCAGGGCTTGGGGGGTGCCAAGAGACCCAGTACTTC. It translates to CASSLRPPGLGGCQETQYF.

CDR3 sequence reads: CATSARDGGRSPYNEQFF. For the CDR3, the DNA is TGTGCCACCAGTGCTAGAGACGGAGGGCGGTCTCCCTACAATGAGCAGTTCTTC. The chain employs TRBV24-1 and TRBJ2-1; D is possibly TRBD2 (6 bases). Germline CDR1 KGHDR, CDR2 SFDVKD. V lost 5 bases and J lost 2, with 21 bases in between. The CDR3 has 18 residues.

There are many counts of this clonotype. The chain recombines TRBV16 with TRBJ1-2; possibly TRBD1 for D (6 bases). Germline assignment: CDR1 KGHSY and CDR2 FQNENV. The CDR3 loop spans 13 amino acids. Trimming stripped 4 bases from V and 8 bases from J, with 14 bases between. The CDR3 coding sequence is TGTGCCAGCAGCCGGGGGCCAGAACGCGGCTACACCTTC. Translation gives CASSRGPERGYTF.

In this sample, this clonotype turned up many times. The chain combines TRBV7-9 with TRBJ2-3, with D possibly TRBD1 on 6 matching bases. V gave up 1 base and J gave up 2 bases, with 10 bases separating them. The CDR3 contains 15 residues. The germline gives CDR1 SEHNR, CDR2 FQNEAQ (reference sequence). Written as DNA, the CDR3 is TGTGCCAGCAGCTTAGTTCGGGACATCACAGATACGCAGTATTTT. Translating it yields CASSLVRDITDTQYF.

The table lists this clonotype with many counts. The chain links TRBV10-1 to TRBJ1-5; tentatively, D is TRBD1 (5 bases). The CDR3 extends over 13 amino acids. The V end lost 3 bases, the J end lost 4 bases, and 7 bases lay between the germline ends. Germline V gives CDR1 WNHNN, CDR2 SYGVQD (reference sequence). CDR3 region: CASSEGTNQPQHF. CDR3 DNA: TGCGCCAGCAGTGAAGGGACTAATCAGCCCCAGCATTTT.

This clonotype was observed a few times. A much larger clonotype is one base distant, so this may be a read error. This chain joins TRBV11-2 and TRBJ2-5; TRBD2 is a possible D gene (5 bases). CDR1 and CDR2 from the germline V gene are SGHAT and FQNNGV. The CDR3 loop spans 15 amino acids. The CDR3, as DNA: TGTGTCAGCAGCTTAAGGGCGGGTCTGGAGGAGACCCAGTACTTC. Translated, it gives CVSSLRAGLEETQYF.

The chain joins TRBV20-1 to TRBJ2-5; 9 bases are a match to TRBD2. CDR3 length: 17 amino acids. With V trimmed by 6 bases and J by 5 bases, 19 bases remained unmatched. Germline CDR1 DFQATT, CDR2 SNEGSKA (reference sequence). The CDR3 sequence is CSATSDPGSGRGETQYF. In DNA form, the CDR3 reads TGCAGTGCCACCAGTGACCCAGGTAGCGGGAGAGGGGAGACCCAGTACTTC.

The chain uses TRBV5-5 and TRBJ1-1; D possibly corresponds to TRBD1 (6 bases). Trimming cost V 1 base and J 4 bases, with 11 bases left between them. Germline V gives CDR1 SGHKS, CDR2 YYEKEE (reference sequence). This CDR3 region has 14 residues. CDR3 sequence: CASSLWGQGTEAFF. The CDR3 coding sequence is TGTGCCAGCAGCTTGTGGGGGCAAGGCACTGAAGCTTTCTTT.

This clonotype appeared many times. The V call is TRBV12-5, the J call TRBJ2-5; D unclear. Trimming took off 5 bases at V and 5 bases at J, with 9 bases between the two ends. Germline lookup yields CDR1 LGHNT and CDR2 FRNRAP. The CDR3 is 12 amino acids. As DNA, the CDR3 is TGTGCTAGTGGTGGGGAAGTGGAGACCCAGTACTTC. Translation gives CASGGEVETQYF.

This clonotype was observed at least ten times. The chain is built from TRBV6-5 and TRBJ2-1, with 8 bases that match TRBD1. Germline trimming cut 8 bases from V and 10 bases from J; bases unmatched to any gene: 13. Germline V lookup: CDR1 MNHEY, CDR2 SVGAGI. CDR3 length equals 14 residues. DNA of the CDR3: TGTGCCAGCGCCTACCTGGGACAGGCCCAGGAGCAGTTCTTC. Protein: CASAYLGQAQEQFF.

This clonotype was recorded at least ten times. The chain carries TRBV5-1 and TRBJ2-3, with 16 bases fitting TRBD2. With V trimmed by 4 bases and J by 2 bases, 13 bases remained unmatched. The CDR3 consists of 20 residues. From germline, CDR1 is SGHRS and CDR2 YFSETQ. The CDR3 coding sequence is TGCGCCAGCAGCACCAGAGCCGGGACTAGCGGGAGGGCCTTCACAGATACGCAGTATTTT. This translates into CASSTRAGTSGRAFTDTQYF.

This clonotype was recorded at least ten times. The rearrangement uses TRBV7-8 and TRBJ2-7, with D perhaps matching TRBD1 or TRBD2 (5 bases each). Trimming left V 4 bases short and J 5 bases short, with 12 bases between. CDR3 size: 13 residues. Germline loops: CDR1 SGHVS, CDR2 FQNEAQ. This CDR3 reads CASSWGIMDEQYF. CDR3 bases: TGTGCCAGCAGCTGGGGGATTATGGACGAGCAGTACTTC.

Worth noting for this clonotype: One end of the junction varies from germline; a read error may be responsible. The V call is TRBV7-9, the J call TRBJ2-1, with TRBD1 matching 12 bases. The germline V gene encodes CDR1 SEHNR and CDR2 FQNEAQ (reference sequence). The CDR3 is 15 residues long. The CDR3 DNA follows: TGCGCCAGCAGCCTCCGGGACAGGGGGCGGTATGAGCAGCTCTTC. This sequence encodes CASSLRDRGRYEQLF.